This T cell receptor (beta chain) emerged from a study of T cells expressing NK-cell markers. Study-wide background: Sequencing covered eight donors, seven HCMV-seropositive and one seronegative.

5'RACE template switching with UMIs produced the TCR beta cDNA. Reanalyzing the 5' RACE reads, TCRdb keeps one entry per CDR3 protein, without DNA. The sample has hundreds of thousands of distinct CDR3 sequences; the top ten hold roughly 4.2%. In regard to this clonotype: The antigen remains undetermined.

This CDR3 is built from 13 residues. Germline assignment: CDR1 LNHDA and CDR2 SQIVND (reference sequence). Findings and limits, study-wide: In roughly six donors, dominant CD3+CD56+NKG2C+ clonotypes ranked among the top 10 CD8+ clonotypes. Expanded NKG2C+ T cell clones had unclear HCMV specificity.

The sample comprised blood T cells: a sorted CD56 or NKG2C T cell subset, CD4+ or CD8+ T cells, or bulk PBMC T cells (not recorded which). The clonotype was recovered from a woman aged 18 to 75 in good health. J is TRBJ1-5 and V is TRBV19; TCRdb indicates TRBD1, and absent DNA this call remains unverified. CDR3 loop: CASRQGAFQPQHF. Supplemented by reference TRBV19 and TRBJ1-5, the full variable domain reads DGGITQSPKYLFRKEGQNVTLSCEQNLNHDAMYWYRQDPGQGLRLIYYSQIVNDFQKGDIAEGYSVSREKKESFPLTVTSAQKNPTAFYLCASRQGAFQPQHFGDGTRLSIL.